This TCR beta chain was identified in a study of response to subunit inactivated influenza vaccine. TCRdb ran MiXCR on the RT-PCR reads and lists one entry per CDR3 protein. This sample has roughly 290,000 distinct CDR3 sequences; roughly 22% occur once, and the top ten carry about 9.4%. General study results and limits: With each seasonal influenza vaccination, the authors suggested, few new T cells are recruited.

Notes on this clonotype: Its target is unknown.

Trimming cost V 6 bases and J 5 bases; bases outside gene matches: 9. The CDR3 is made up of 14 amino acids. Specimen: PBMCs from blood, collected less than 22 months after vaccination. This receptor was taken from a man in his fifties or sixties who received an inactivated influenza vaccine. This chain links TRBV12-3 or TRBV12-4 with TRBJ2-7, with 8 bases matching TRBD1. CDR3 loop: CASSNQGAPNEQYF. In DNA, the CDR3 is TGTGCCAGCAGCAACCAGGGGGCGCCGAACGAGCAGTACTTC.